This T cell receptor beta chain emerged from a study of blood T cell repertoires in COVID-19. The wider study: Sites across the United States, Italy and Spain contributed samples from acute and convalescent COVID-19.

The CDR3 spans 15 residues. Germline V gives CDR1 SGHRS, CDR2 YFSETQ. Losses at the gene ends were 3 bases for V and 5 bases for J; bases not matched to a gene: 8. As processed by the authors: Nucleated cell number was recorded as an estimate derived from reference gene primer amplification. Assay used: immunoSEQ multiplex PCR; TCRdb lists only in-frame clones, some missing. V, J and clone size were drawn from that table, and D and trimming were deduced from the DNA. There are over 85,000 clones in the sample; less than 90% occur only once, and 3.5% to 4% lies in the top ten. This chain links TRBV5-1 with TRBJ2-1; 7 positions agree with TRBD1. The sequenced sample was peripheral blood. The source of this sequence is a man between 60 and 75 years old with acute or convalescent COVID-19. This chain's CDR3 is CASSWGTGENNEQFF. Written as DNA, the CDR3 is TGCGCCAGCAGCTGGGGCACAGGGGAAAACAATGAGCAGTTCTTC.